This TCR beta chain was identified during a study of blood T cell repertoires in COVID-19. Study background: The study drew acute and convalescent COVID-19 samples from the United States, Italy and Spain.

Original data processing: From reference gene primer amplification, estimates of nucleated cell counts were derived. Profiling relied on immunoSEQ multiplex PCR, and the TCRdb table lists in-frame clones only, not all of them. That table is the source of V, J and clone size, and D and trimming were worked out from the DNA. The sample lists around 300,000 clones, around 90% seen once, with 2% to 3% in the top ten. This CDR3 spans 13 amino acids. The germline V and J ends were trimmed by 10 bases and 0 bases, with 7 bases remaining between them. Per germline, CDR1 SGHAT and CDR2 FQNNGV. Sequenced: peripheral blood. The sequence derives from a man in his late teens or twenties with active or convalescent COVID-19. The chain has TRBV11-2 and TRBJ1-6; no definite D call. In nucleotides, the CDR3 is TGTGCCACCAAGAGCTCCTATAATTCACCCCTCCACTTT. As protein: CATKSSYNSPLHF.